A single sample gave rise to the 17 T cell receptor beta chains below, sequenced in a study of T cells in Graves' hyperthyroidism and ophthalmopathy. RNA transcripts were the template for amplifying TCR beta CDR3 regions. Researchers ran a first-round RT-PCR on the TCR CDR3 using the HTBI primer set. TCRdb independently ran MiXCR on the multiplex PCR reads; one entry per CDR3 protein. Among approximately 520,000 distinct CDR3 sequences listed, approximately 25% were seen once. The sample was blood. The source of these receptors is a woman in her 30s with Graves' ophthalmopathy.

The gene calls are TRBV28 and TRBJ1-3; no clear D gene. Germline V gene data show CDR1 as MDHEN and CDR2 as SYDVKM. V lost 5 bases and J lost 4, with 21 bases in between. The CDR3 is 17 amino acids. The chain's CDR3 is CASSSTSMRARGNTIYF. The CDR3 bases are TGTGCCAGCAGTAGTACATCAATGAGGGCGAGGGGAAACACCATATATTTT.

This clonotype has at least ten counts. In DNA, the CDR3 is TGCAGTGCCAGCACAGGGAATGAGCAGTACTTC. Protein: CSASTGNEQYF. The chain uses TRBV20-1 and TRBJ2-7; D perhaps matches TRBD1 (6 bases). The CDR3 is 11 amino acids. The V gene's germline CDR1 is DFQATT and CDR2 SNEGSKA (reference sequence). Trimming stripped 6 bases from V and 7 bases from J, with 13 bases between.

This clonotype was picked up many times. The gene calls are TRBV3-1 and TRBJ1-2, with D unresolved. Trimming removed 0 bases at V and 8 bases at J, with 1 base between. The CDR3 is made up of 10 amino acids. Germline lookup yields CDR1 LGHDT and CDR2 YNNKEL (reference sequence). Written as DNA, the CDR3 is TGTGCCAGCAGCCAAGAGGGCTACACCTTC. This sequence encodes CASSQEGYTF.

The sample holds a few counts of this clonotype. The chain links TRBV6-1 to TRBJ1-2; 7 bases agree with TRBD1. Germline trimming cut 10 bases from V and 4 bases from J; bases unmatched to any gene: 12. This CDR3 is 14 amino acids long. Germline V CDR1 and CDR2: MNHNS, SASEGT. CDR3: CATSSARGFYGYTF. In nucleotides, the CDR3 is TGTGCCACCAGCTCTGCCAGGGGGTTCTATGGCTACACCTTC.

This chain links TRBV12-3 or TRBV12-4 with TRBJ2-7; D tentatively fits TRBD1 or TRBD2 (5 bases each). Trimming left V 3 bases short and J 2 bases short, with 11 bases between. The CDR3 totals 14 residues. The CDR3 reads CASSLGVGTYEQYF. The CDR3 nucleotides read TGTGCCAGCAGTTTGGGGGTAGGAACCTACGAGCAGTACTTC.

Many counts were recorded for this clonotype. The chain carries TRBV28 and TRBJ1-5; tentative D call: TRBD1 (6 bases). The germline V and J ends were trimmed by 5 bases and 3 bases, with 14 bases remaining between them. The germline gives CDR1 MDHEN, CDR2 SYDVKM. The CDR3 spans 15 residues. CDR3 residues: CASSAATGFNQPQHF. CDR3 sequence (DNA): TGTGCCAGCAGTGCCGCCACAGGGTTCAATCAGCCCCAGCATTTT.

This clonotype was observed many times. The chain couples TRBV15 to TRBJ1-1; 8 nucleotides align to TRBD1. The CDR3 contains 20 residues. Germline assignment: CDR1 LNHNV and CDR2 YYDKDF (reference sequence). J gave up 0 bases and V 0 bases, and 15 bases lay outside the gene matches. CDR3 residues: CATSRETHRDMTGVNTEAFF. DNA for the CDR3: TGTGCCACCAGCAGAGAAACCCACCGGGACATGACAGGGGTGAACACTGAAGCTTTCTTT. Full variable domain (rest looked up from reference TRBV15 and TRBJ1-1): DAMVIQNPRYQVTQFGKPVTLSCSQTLNHNVMYWYQQKSSQAPKLLFHYYDKDFNNEADTPDNFQSRRPNTSFCFLDIRSPGLGDTAMYLCATSRETHRDMTGVNTEAFFGQGTRLTVV.

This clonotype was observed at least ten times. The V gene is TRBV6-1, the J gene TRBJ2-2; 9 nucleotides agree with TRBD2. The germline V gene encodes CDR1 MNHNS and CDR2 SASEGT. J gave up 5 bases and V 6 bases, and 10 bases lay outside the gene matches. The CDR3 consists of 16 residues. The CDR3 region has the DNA TGTGCCAGCAGCCGCGTGTGGAGCGGGGGGACCGGGGAGCTGTTTTTT. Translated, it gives CASSRVWSGGTGELFF.

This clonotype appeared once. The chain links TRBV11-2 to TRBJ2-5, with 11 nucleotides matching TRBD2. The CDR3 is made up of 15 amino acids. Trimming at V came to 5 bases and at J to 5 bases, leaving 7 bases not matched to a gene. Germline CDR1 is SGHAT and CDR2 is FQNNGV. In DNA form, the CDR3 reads TGTGCCAGCAGCCAACTACTAGCGGGAGTGGAGACCCAGTACTTC. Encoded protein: CASSQLLAGVETQYF.

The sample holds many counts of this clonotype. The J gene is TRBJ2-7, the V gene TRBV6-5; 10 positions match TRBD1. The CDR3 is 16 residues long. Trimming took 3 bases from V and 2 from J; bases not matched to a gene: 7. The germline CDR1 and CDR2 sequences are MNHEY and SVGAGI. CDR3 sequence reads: CASSYNHGTGAYEQYF. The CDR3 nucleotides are TGTGCCAGCAGTTATAACCACGGGACAGGGGCCTACGAGCAGTACTTC.

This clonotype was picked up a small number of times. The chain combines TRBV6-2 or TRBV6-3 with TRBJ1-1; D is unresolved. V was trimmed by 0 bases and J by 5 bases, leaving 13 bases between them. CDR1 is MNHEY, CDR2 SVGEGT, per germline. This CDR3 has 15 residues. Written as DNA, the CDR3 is TGTGCCAGCAGTTACTCGGTTCGTGTGGGGACTGAAGCTTTCTTT. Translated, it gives CASSYSVRVGTEAFF.

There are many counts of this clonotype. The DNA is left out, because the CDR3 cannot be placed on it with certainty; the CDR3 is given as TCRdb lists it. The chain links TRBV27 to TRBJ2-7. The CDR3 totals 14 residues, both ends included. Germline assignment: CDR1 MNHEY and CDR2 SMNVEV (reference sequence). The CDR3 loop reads CASSFLAGPYEQYF.

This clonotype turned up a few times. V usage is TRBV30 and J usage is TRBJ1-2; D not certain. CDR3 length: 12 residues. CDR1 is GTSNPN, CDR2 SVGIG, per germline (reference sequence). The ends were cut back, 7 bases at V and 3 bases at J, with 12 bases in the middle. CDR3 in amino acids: CASLGLHYGYTF. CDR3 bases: TGTGCCTCCCTTGGTCTCCACTATGGCTACACCTTC.

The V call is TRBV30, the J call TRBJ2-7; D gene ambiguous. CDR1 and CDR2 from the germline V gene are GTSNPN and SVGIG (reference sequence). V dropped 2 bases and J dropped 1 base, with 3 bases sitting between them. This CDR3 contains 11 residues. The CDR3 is CAWSPSYEQYF. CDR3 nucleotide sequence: TGTGCCTGGAGTCCATCCTACGAGCAGTACTTC.

The CDR3 bases are TGTGCCAGCAGCGCACGGGACAGGGGGACCGAGGGCTACACCTTC. It encodes CASSARDRGTEGYTF. The chain links TRBV6-2 or TRBV6-3 to TRBJ1-2; 11 bases map to TRBD1. Germline V gene data show CDR1 as MNHEY and CDR2 as SVGEGT. Unmatched junction bases numbered 11, after V lost 6 bases and J lost 8 bases. This CDR3 comprises 15 residues.

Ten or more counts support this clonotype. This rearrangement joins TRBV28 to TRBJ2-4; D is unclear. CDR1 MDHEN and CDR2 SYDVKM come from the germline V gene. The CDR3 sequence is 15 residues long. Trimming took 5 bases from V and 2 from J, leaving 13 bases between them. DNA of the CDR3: TGTGCCAGCAGTCCGGACCTGGGGACCAAAAACATTCAGTACTTC. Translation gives CASSPDLGTKNIQYF.

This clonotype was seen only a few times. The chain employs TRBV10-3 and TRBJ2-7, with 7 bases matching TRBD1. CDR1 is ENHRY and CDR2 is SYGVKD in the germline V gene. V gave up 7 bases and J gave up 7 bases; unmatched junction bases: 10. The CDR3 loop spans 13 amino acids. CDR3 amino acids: CAINPGQRTEQYF. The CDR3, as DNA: TGTGCCATCAACCCGGGACAGAGGACGGAGCAGTACTTC.